Sequencing of this T cell receptor (beta chain) was carried out in a study of blood T cell repertoires in COVID-19. Measured with immunoSEQ multiplex PCR; TCRdb has only the in-frame clones, and not every one. The data contain some 120,000 clones, 70% to 85% of them seen just once; the ten biggest clones take up roughly 15%. Looked up from germline, CDR1 is LGHDT and CDR2 is YNNKEL (reference sequence). V lost 1 base and J 0 bases, leaving 13 bases between the germline ends. This CDR3 is built from 17 residues. The sequenced sample was peripheral blood. The chain uses TRBV3-1 (or the pseudogene TRBV3-2) and TRBJ1-3; no firm D call. The source is a woman aged 45-60 years with acute or convalescent COVID-19. CDR3 region: CASSQGAASSSGNTIYF. In nucleotides, the CDR3 is TGTGCCAGCAGCCAAGGGGCAGCATCAAGCTCTGGAAACACCATATATTTT.